This TCR beta chain was documented in a study of blood T cells in healthy people across ages. A J-beta primer mix and a sample-barcoded 5' primer were used in a second PCR of about 7 to 12 cycles. TCRdb used MiXCR to reprocess the 5' RACE reads, holding one entry per CDR3 protein. This sample has around 800,000 distinct CDR3 sequences, with about 42% found just once. This clonotype was counted a single time. Per germline, CDR1 SQVTM and CDR2 ANQGSEA. Trimming pared 7 bases from V and 8 bases from J, leaving 26 bases between. This CDR3 spans 15 amino acids. The clonotype was recovered from a man older than 75 in good health. This chain connects TRBV29-1 to TRBJ1-2, with D possibly TRBD1 on 5 matching bases. The sequenced material came from blood. The DNA for the CDR3 is TGCAGCGCCACCCAGAGAGGCCAGGGAGGGAAGGGCTACACCTTC. Protein: CSATQRGQGGKGYTF.